Listed here is a single T cell receptor (beta chain). Antigen specificity is unknown. The authors ran a second PCR of 7 to 11 cycles using a sample-barcoded 5' primer and a J-beta primer mix. TCRdb fed the 5' RACE reads into MiXCR, producing one record per CDR3 protein. The table has hundreds of thousands of distinct CDR3 sequences, around 50% seen once; the top ten hold approximately 23%. Trimming shortened V by 6 bases and J by 6 bases, and 14 bases separated the two germline ends. The germline V gene encodes CDR1 DFQATT and CDR2 SNEGSKA (reference sequence). The CDR3 extends over 12 amino acids. The data were obtained in a study of blood T cells in healthy people across ages. Study results and caveats: Diversity estimates from one million T cells were considered underestimates. The CMV status of each donor remained undetermined, and this could have confounded shifts in expanded clonotypes.

Input material: blood. This sequence was found in an elderly man in good health. The J gene is TRBJ1-2, the V gene TRBV20-1, with D hard to call. The DNA for the CDR3 is TGCAGTGCGCAGTATCAGTGGGATGGCTACACCTTC. This encodes CSAQYQWDGYTF.